These 28 T cell receptor beta chains were all obtained from the same sample, sequenced in a study of regulatory T cells in long-lasting Graves disease. Relying on iRepertoire HTBI primers and Arm-PCR of CDR3 regions, the team built TCR beta libraries. TCRdb fed the multiplex PCR reads into MiXCR, producing one record per CDR3 protein. The sample records about 300,000 distinct CDR3 sequences, approximately 20% being singletons. Time point given: persistent/refractory GD, antithyroid drugs over 5 years with positive TRAb. Extracted RNA from PBMCs served as the source of the TCR library. The input for sequencing was peripheral blood mononuclear cells (PBMCs), taken when the disease was refractory, from a patient treated with antithyroid drugs. All receptors come from a female donor with Graves disease.

This clonotype was observed many times. This sequence joins TRBV2 and TRBJ1-5, with a weak D call TRBD1 (5 bases). This CDR3 has 13 residues. Deletions cut 6 bases from V and 6 bases from J, with 12 bases between. CDR1 is SNHLY and CDR2 is FYNNEI in the germline V gene. The CDR3 protein is CASSQGLGQPQHF. As DNA, the CDR3 is TGTGCCAGCAGCCAGGGTTTGGGTCAGCCCCAGCATTTT.

CDR3 bases: TGTGCCAGCAGTTTATCAGGGATCACTGAAGCTTTCTTT. Its translation: CASSLSGITEAFF. V usage is TRBV28 and J usage is TRBJ1-1; a possible D gene is TRBD1 (5 bases). With 1 base removed from V and 4 bases from J, the gap between germline ends came to 7 bases. This CDR3 is built from 13 residues. Looked up from germline, CDR1 is MDHEN and CDR2 is SYDVKM.

This clonotype was observed a few times. The chain recombines TRBV5-1 with TRBJ1-2; D not certain. The CDR3 has 11 residues. Germline-derived CDR1 and CDR2 are SGHRS and YFSETQ. V was clipped by 4 bases and J by 2 bases, with 3 bases between them. As DNA, the CDR3 is TGCGCCAGCAGCGAGAACTATGGCTACACCTTC. This encodes CASSENYGYTF.

This clonotype occurred a few times. This rearrangement joins TRBV7-2 to TRBJ2-1; 8 bases agree with TRBD1. The V and J ends lost 9 bases and 3 bases, in that order; junction bases with no gene match: 10. The CDR3 runs to 15 residues. Per the germline V gene, CDR1 is SGHTA and CDR2 is FQGNSA. CDR3 region: CASEDADRDYNEQFF. The CDR3, as DNA: TGTGCCAGTGAGGATGCGGACAGGGACTACAATGAGCAGTTCTTC.

This clonotype was picked up many times. The V gene is TRBV7-2, the J gene TRBJ1-4; D is unresolved. CDR1 is SGHTA and CDR2 is FQGNSA in the germline V gene. V was pared by 1 base and J by 0 bases, with 3 bases between. This CDR3 has 14 residues. The CDR3 bases are TGTGCCAGCAGCTTAGGGGCAACTAATGAAAAACTGTTTTTT. It codes for CASSLGATNEKLFF.

This clonotype was seen many times. The V call is TRBV30, the J call TRBJ1-5; no reliable D call. This CDR3 spans 13 amino acids. The ends were cut back, 3 bases at V and 5 bases at J, with 11 bases in the middle. Looked up from germline, CDR1 is GTSNPN and CDR2 is SVGIG (reference sequence). The CDR3 DNA sequence: TGTGCCTGGAGGAGCAGCAGTCATCAGCCCCAGCATTTT. Translating gives CAWRSSSHQPQHF.

This clonotype appeared many times. The chain links TRBV6-2 or TRBV6-3 to TRBJ2-5; D not certain. The CDR3 extends over 14 amino acids. The germline CDR1 and CDR2 sequences are MNHEY and SVGEGT. V was cut by 6 bases and J by 2 bases, with 13 bases left in between. The CDR3 nucleotides are TGTGCCAGCAGCGACGAACAGATACAAGAGACCCAGTACTTC. Translating it yields CASSDEQIQETQYF.

This clonotype was seen ten or more times. The rearrangement joins TRBV6-5 to TRBJ2-5; TRBD2 agrees at 7 bases. Germline trimming cut 0 bases from V and 0 bases from J; bases unmatched to any gene: 1. The V gene's germline CDR1 is MNHEY and CDR2 SVGAGI. The length of the CDR3 is 15 residues. The CDR3 bases are TGTGCCAGCAGTTACTCAACTAGCGACCAAGAGACCCAGTACTTC. It translates to CASSYSTSDQETQYF.

V and J are TRBV5-1 and TRBJ1-1, with unresolved D. This CDR3 comprises 12 residues. V lost 1 base and J lost 7, with 8 bases in between. Germline V lookup: CDR1 SGHRS, CDR2 YFSETQ. Here the CDR3 DNA reads TGCGCCAGCAGCTTGTCGGGGTATGAAGCTTTCTTT. Translated, it gives CASSLSGYEAFF.

This clonotype was seen ten or more times. The chain uses TRBV12-3 or TRBV12-4 and TRBJ2-1; D is possibly TRBD1 (5 bases). The V end was cut by 3 bases, the J end by 6 bases, with 9 bases between. The CDR3 consists of 13 residues. The chain's CDR3 is CASSLGPFNEQFF. The CDR3 DNA reads as TGTGCCAGCAGTTTGGGGCCCTTCAATGAGCAGTTCTTC.

The chain carries TRBV6-2 or TRBV6-3 and TRBJ2-3, with 11 bases lining up with TRBD2. Germline CDR1 and CDR2: MNHEY and SVGEGT. CDR3 size: 15 residues. J lost 7 bases, V lost 6 bases, and 9 bases had no gene match. In nucleotides, the CDR3 is TGTGCCAGCAGCCCAACTAGCGGGAGAGTAAATACGCAGTATTTT. Translation gives CASSPTSGRVNTQYF.

This clonotype was seen more than once but under ten times. V gene TRBV20-1 combines with J gene TRBJ1-5, with 8 nucleotides matching TRBD1. V shed 5 bases, J shed 2 bases, and the junction held 5 bases outside the gene matches. There are 14 residues in the CDR3. Germline V gene sequence: CDR1 DFQATT, CDR2 SNEGSKA (reference sequence). The CDR3 here is CSAYTDRGNQPQHF. Written as DNA, the CDR3 is TGCAGTGCTTATACGGACAGGGGCAATCAGCCCCAGCATTTT.

This clonotype was picked up many times. CDR3 nucleotides: TGTGCCAGCTCACCAGAGGCTGACAGGGCCCTTCTCCAAGAGACCCAGTACTTC. It translates to CASSPEADRALLQETQYF. This chain uses TRBV18 with TRBJ2-5, with 7 positions matching TRBD1. There are 18 residues in the CDR3. Unmatched junction bases numbered 13, after V lost 2 bases and J lost 1 base. CDR1 KGHSH and CDR2 LQKENI come from the germline V gene.

As to this clonotype: This may arise from a read error, as a much more abundant clone is one base away. This chain links TRBV5-1 with TRBJ2-4, with a possible D match to TRBD1 (6 bases). Per the germline V gene, CDR1 is SGHRS and CDR2 is YFSETQ. The CDR3 length is 15 residues. For the CDR3, the DNA is TGCGCCAGCAGCTTGGCCCCGGTGGCAGGGGACATTCGGTACTTC. It specifies CASSLAPVAGDIRYF.

This clonotype has more than one count but fewer than ten. J is TRBJ1-5 and V is TRBV6-1; TRBD1 agrees at 8 bases. Per germline, CDR1 MNHNS and CDR2 SASEGT. The trim removed 8 bases at V and 3 bases at J, leaving 3 bases unmatched. The CDR3 length is 13 residues. In DNA form, the CDR3 reads TGTGCCAGCGGGACAGGCGCCAATCAGCCCCAGCATTTT. This translates into CASGTGANQPQHF.

This clonotype showed up many times. The V call is TRBV27, the J call TRBJ2-7, with D possibly being TRBD1 (6 bases). CDR1 is MNHEY, CDR2 SMNVEV, per germline (reference sequence). Trimming stripped 2 bases from V and 6 bases from J, with 14 bases between. The CDR3 has 14 amino acids. CDR3 DNA sequence: TGTGCCAGCAGTTTAAACAGGGCCTCCGCCGAGCAGTACTTC. Amino acid sequence: CASSLNRASAEQYF.

This chain links TRBV19 with TRBJ2-7; 11 bases are shared with TRBD2. CDR1 LNHDA and CDR2 SQIVND come from the germline V gene (reference sequence). Germline trimming cut 9 bases from V and 2 bases from J; bases unmatched to any gene: 9. This CDR3 spans 15 amino acids. CDR3 residues: CASSWGTSGTYEQYF. CDR3 in DNA: TGTGCCAGCAGTTGGGGGACTAGCGGTACCTACGAGCAGTACTTC.

The table lists this clonotype with many counts. This chain joins TRBV5-5 and TRBJ2-2; D uncertain. V gave up 2 bases and J gave up 0 bases, with 5 bases separating them. CDR1 and CDR2 from the germline V gene are SGHKS and YYEKEE (reference sequence). This CDR3 is 14 amino acids long. Here the CDR3 DNA reads TGTGCCAGCAGCTTATCACCGAACACCGGGGAGCTGTTTTTT. Protein sequence: CASSLSPNTGELFF.

The V and J genes are TRBV19 and TRBJ2-7; tentatively, D is TRBD1 (5 bases). Germline CDR1 reads LNHDA; CDR2 reads SQIVND (reference sequence). This CDR3 has 13 amino acids. Trimming pared 6 bases from V and 5 bases from J, leaving 14 bases between. CDR3: CASRNQGNHEQYF. CDR3 sequence (DNA): TGTGCCAGTAGAAATCAGGGCAACCACGAGCAGTACTTC.

This clonotype appeared a few times. This chain connects TRBV12-3 or TRBV12-4 to TRBJ2-7, with D unresolved. The V and J ends lost 4 bases and 4 bases respectively, with 11 bases between them. The CDR3 contains 13 residues. CDR3 amino acids: CASSSIVLYEQYF. As DNA, the CDR3 is TGTGCCAGCAGTTCAATTGTTCTTTACGAGCAGTACTTC.

The V and J genes are TRBV27 and TRBJ2-7; 8 nucleotides match TRBD1. CDR1 and CDR2 from the germline V gene are MNHEY and SMNVEV (reference sequence). The CDR3 contains 16 residues. The V gene end was trimmed by 2 bases and the J gene end by 4 bases; junction bases not matched to a gene: 10. The CDR3 sequence is CASSLSGQGAGYEQYF. CDR3 sequence (DNA): TGTGCCAGCAGTTTAAGCGGGCAGGGGGCCGGGTACGAGCAGTACTTC.

This clonotype has a count of ten or more. V and J are TRBV24-1 and TRBJ1-2; a weak D match, TRBD1 (5 bases). The V gene's germline CDR1 is KGHDR and CDR2 SFDVKD. The CDR3 consists of 17 residues. The V gene lost 5 bases and the J gene lost 1 base, with 19 bases spanning the gap. CDR3 protein: CATSAQDIRDHNYGYTF. CDR3 bases: TGTGCCACCAGTGCCCAAGATATCCGGGACCATAACTATGGCTACACCTTC.

The table lists this clonotype with many counts. V and J are TRBV12-3 or TRBV12-4 and TRBJ2-5; perhaps TRBD2 as D (6 bases). This CDR3 region has 16 residues. Trimming shortened V by 6 bases and J by 4 bases, and 21 bases separated the two germline ends. The CDR3 sequence is CASSPLGSWGVETQYF. In DNA form, the CDR3 reads TGTGCCAGCAGCCCTCTCGGTAGTTGGGGGGTAGAGACCCAGTACTTC.

The gene calls are TRBV7-8 and TRBJ2-5, with D possibly TRBD1 on 5 matching bases. CDR3 size: 16 residues. Trimming pared 0 bases from V and 1 base from J, leaving 12 bases between. The germline V gene encodes CDR1 SGHVS and CDR2 FQNEAQ. In DNA form, the CDR3 reads TGTGCCAGCAGCTTAGCGCAGGGTGGGGTCCAAGAGACCCAGTACTTC. It translates to CASSLAQGGVQETQYF. The variable domain in full, with the rest retrieved from reference TRBV7-8 and TRBJ2-5, is GAGVSQSPRYKVAKRGQDVALRCDPISGHVSLFWYQQALGQGPEFLTYFQNEAQLDKSGLPSDRFFAERPEGSVSTLKIQRTQQEDSAVYLCASSLAQGGVQETQYFGPGTRLLVL.

The chain combines TRBV7-2 with TRBJ2-7; perhaps TRBD1 as D (5 bases). The CDR3 has 16 residues. Germline values: CDR1 SGHTA, CDR2 FQGNSA. V shed 7 bases and J shed 4 bases, with 23 bases lying between them. The CDR3 bases are TGTGCCAGCACCCCAGGGTGGATGACCTCCGGGTACGAGCAGTACTTC. Translating gives CASTPGWMTSGYEQYF.

This sequence joins TRBV6-1 and TRBJ1-5, with D possibly being TRBD1 (6 bases). The CDR3 has 15 residues. V was shortened by 2 bases and J by 5 bases, with 13 bases between the two germline ends. Germline V lookup: CDR1 MNHNS, CDR2 SASEGT. CDR3 in DNA: TGTGCCAGCAGTGAAAATAGGGGGGCGGATCAGCCCCAGCATTTT. Its translation: CASSENRGADQPQHF.

As regards this clonotype: This may be a read error: a much more frequent sequence differs by one nucleotide. The chain uses TRBV13 and TRBJ1-2; perhaps TRBD1 as D (5 bases). Trimming took 1 base from V and 6 from J, leaving 12 bases between them. The CDR3 consists of 14 residues. CDR1 and CDR2 (germline): PRHDT, FYEKMQ (reference sequence). The CDR3 reads CASSLVGTGDGYTF. The CDR3, as DNA: TGTGCCAGCAGCTTAGTTGGGACGGGGGATGGCTACACCTTC. Supplemented by reference TRBV13 and TRBJ1-2, the full variable domain reads AAGVIQSPRHLIKEKRETATLKCYPIPRHDTVYWYQQGPGQDPQFLISFYEKMQSDKGSIPDRFSAQQFSDYHSELNMSSLELGDSALYFCASSLVGTGDGYTFGSGTRLTVV.

This clonotype was seen many times. V and J are TRBV12-3 or TRBV12-4 and TRBJ1-1, with D unresolved. The V gene lost 5 bases and the J gene lost 0 bases, with 13 bases spanning the gap. This CDR3 has 15 residues. The chain's CDR3 is CASSLGPGMNTEAFF. The DNA for the CDR3 is TGTGCCAGCAGTCTAGGGCCAGGCATGAACACTGAAGCTTTCTTT.